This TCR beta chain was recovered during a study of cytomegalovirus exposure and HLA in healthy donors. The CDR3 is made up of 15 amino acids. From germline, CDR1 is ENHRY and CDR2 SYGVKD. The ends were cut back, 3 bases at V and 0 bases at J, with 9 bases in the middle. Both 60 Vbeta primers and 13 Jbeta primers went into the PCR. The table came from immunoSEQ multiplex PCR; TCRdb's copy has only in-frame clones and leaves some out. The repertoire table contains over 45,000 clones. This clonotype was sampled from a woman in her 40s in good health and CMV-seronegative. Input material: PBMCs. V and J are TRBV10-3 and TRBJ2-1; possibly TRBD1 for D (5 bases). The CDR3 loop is CAISEGQGSYNEQFF. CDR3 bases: TGTGCCATCAGTGAAGGGCAGGGCTCCTACAATGAGCAGTTCTTC.